The next 10 T cell receptor beta chains were all read from a single sample in a study of high-grade serous ovarian cancer treatment subgroups. Tumor samples were obtained before definitive surgery or chemotherapy. Clones were sequenced by immunoSEQ multiplex PCR, and TCRdb holds only the in-frame ones, with some missing. Among more than 7,500 clones, about 62% were seen once, and the ten largest hold approximately 5.9%. Sequencing was done on a sample of tumor tissue. The receptor source for this set is a human donor with high-grade serous ovarian cancer.

This clone was detected only once. CDR3 protein: CASSLPTSEGGDIQYF. For the CDR3, the DNA is TGTGCCAGCAGTCTCCCGACTAGCGAGGGAGGGGACATTCAGTACTTC. The V and J genes are TRBV28 and TRBJ2-4, with 8 bases lining up with TRBD2. This CDR3 has 16 residues. Per the germline V gene, CDR1 is MDHEN and CDR2 is SYDVKM. Unmatched junction bases numbered 14, after V lost 5 bases and J lost 8 bases.

J is TRBJ2-7 and V is TRBV27; 9 nucleotides match TRBD1. The V gene's germline CDR1 is MNHEY and CDR2 SMNVEV (reference sequence). J lost 9 bases, V lost 6 bases, and 12 bases had no gene match. The CDR3 is made up of 14 amino acids. CDR3 amino acids: CASRRTGVGLGQYF. In DNA, the CDR3 is TGTGCCAGCAGAAGGACAGGGGTGGGATTGGGGCAGTACTTC.

This clone was counted only a few times. J is TRBJ2-7 and V is TRBV9, with 7 bases lining up with TRBD2. Germline CDR1 reads SGDLS; CDR2 reads YYNGEE. Losses at the gene ends were 4 bases for V and 6 bases for J; bases not matched to a gene: 10. The CDR3 is 14 residues long. The CDR3 loop reads CASSQVGGYSEQYF. DNA for the CDR3: TGTGCCAGCAGCCAAGTCGGGGGGTATTCCGAGCAGTACTTC.

In its sample, this clone ranks as large. This sequence joins TRBV18 and TRBJ1-1; weak D call: TRBD1 (5 bases). This CDR3 has 15 residues. Germline V lookup: CDR1 KGHSH, CDR2 LQKENI. V lost 2 bases, J lost 2 bases, and 12 bases lay in between. CDR3 sequence (DNA): TGTGCCAGCTCACCAGTCTCCCAGGGTAACACTGAAGCTTTCTTT. It translates to CASSPVSQGNTEAFF.

The gene calls are TRBV7-9 and TRBJ1-5; D remains ambiguous. Germline V gives CDR1 SEHNR, CDR2 FQNEAQ (reference sequence). V was trimmed by 2 bases and J by 4 bases, leaving 9 bases between them. The CDR3 sequence is 14 residues long. The CDR3 DNA is TGTGCCAGCAGCTTAAACGGTCGGAATCAGCCCCAGCATTTT. As protein: CASSLNGRNQPQHF.

V and J are TRBV2 and TRBJ2-3; D perhaps matches TRBD2 (5 bases). Germline CDR1 is SNHLY and CDR2 is FYNNEI. CDR3 size: 13 residues. V was cut by 5 bases and J by 4 bases, with 10 bases left in between. The CDR3: CASSLFGADTQYF. As DNA, the CDR3 is TGTGCCAGCAGTCTTTTCGGGGCAGATACGCAGTATTTT.

This chain links TRBV4-1 with TRBJ2-3, with TRBD2 matching 8 bases. The V gene end was trimmed by 1 base and the J gene end by 4 bases; junction bases not matched to a gene: 10. The CDR3 extends over 17 amino acids. Germline assignment: CDR1 MGHRA and CDR2 YSYEKL. The DNA of the CDR3 is TGCGCCAGCAGCCAAGTCTGGGTAGCGGGATCGGCAGATACGCAGTATTTT. It encodes CASSQVWVAGSADTQYF.

This clone was counted only a few times. CDR3 region: CASSMGATEAFF. The CDR3 DNA reads as TGTGCCAGTAGTATGGGGGCTACTGAAGCTTTCTTT. The J gene is TRBJ1-1, the V gene TRBV19; tentative D call: TRBD1 (6 bases). There are 12 residues in the CDR3. CDR1 LNHDA and CDR2 SQIVND come from the germline V gene (reference sequence). The ends were cut back, 3 bases at V and 5 bases at J, with 7 bases in the middle.

This clone was seen just once. The chain is built from TRBV7-2 and TRBJ1-4; 7 bases agree with TRBD1. CDR3 length: 14 amino acids. Germline CDR1 and CDR2: SGHTA and FQGNSA. With V trimmed by 5 bases and J by 7 bases, 7 bases remained unmatched. This CDR3 is CASSTQGRGEKLFF. The CDR3 DNA is TGTGCCAGCAGCACACAGGGGAGGGGTGAAAAACTGTTTTTT.

This chain links TRBV7-2 with TRBJ2-5, with 11 bases fitting TRBD2. V trimming: 5 bases; J trimming: 1 base; junction bases outside the gene matches: 3. The germline V gene has CDR1 SGHTA and CDR2 FQGNSA. This CDR3 has 15 amino acids. The CDR3 region has the DNA TGTGCCAGCAGCCAGACTAGCGGGGTCCAAGAGACCCAGTACTTC. It specifies CASSQTSGVQETQYF.